This entry lists 18 T cell receptor beta chains sequenced from one sample in a study of control samples from healthy donors and cancer patients. The method was immunoSEQ multiplex PCR; TCRdb's version includes in-frame clones alone and lacks a portion of them. This table has around 83,000 clones, over 85% appearing once. Sequenced input: PBMCs. The receptors originated from a woman between 40 and 55 years old with lung cancer.

The V and J genes are TRBV9 and TRBJ2-7; TRBD1 matches at 9 bases. The CDR3 sequence is 16 residues long. Germline CDR1 SGDLS, CDR2 YYNGEE. Trimming cost V 4 bases and J 4 bases; bases outside gene matches: 12. Here the CDR3 reads CASSPTTGTGMYEQYF. In DNA form, the CDR3 reads TGTGCCAGCAGCCCAACCACCGGGACAGGGATGTACGAGCAGTACTTC.

This clone was recorded once. Different DNA sequences within this sample yield the same CDR3. The chain recombines TRBV5-1 with TRBJ2-3; the match to TRBD2 covers 7 bases. This CDR3 has 15 amino acids. Per germline, CDR1 SGHRS and CDR2 YFSETQ. Trimming cost V 0 bases and J 0 bases; bases outside gene matches: 1. Here the CDR3 DNA reads TGCGCCAGCAGCTTGGGAGCGGGGAGCACAGATACGCAGTATTTT. Protein sequence: CASSLGAGSTDTQYF. The full variable domain, rest sourced from reference TRBV5-1 and TRBJ2-3, is KAGVTQTPRYLIKTRGQQVTLSCSPISGHRSVSWYQQTPGQGLQFLFEYFSETQRNKGNFPGRFSGRQFSNSRSEMNVSTLELGDSALYLCASSLGAGSTDTQYFGPGTRLTVL.

The gene calls are TRBV7-3 and TRBJ2-1, with TRBD2 matching over 8 bases. The CDR3 is 16 residues long. Germline V gives CDR1 SGHTA, CDR2 FQGTGA. Losses at the gene ends were 5 bases for V and 5 bases for J; bases not matched to a gene: 11. CDR3 in DNA: TGTGCCAGCAGCACTCGACTTAGCGGGGTCCACAATGAGCAGTTCTTC. Protein product: CASSTRLSGVHNEQFF.

This chain uses TRBV2 with TRBJ1-3; D unclear. Germline CDR1 reads SNHLY; CDR2 reads FYNNEI. V lost 6 bases, J lost 2 bases, and 14 bases lay in between. This CDR3 is 15 amino acids long. Here the CDR3 DNA reads TGTGCCAGCAGGCTAGAGGGAACCACTGGAAACACCATATATTTT. It translates to CASRLEGTTGNTIYF.

Only one count was recorded for this clone. This chain links TRBV5-1 with TRBJ1-2; D call uncertain. The CDR3 has 13 residues. V lost 0 bases, J lost 3 bases, and 6 bases lay in between. Germline V lookup: CDR1 SGHRS, CDR2 YFSETQ. The DNA for the CDR3 is TGCGCCAGCAGCTTGGTAGCAGACTATGGCTACACCTTC. It yields the protein CASSLVADYGYTF. The variable domain in full, completed from reference TRBV5-1 and TRBJ1-2, reads KAGVTQTPRYLIKTRGQQVTLSCSPISGHRSVSWYQQTPGQGLQFLFEYFSETQRNKGNFPGRFSGRQFSNSRSEMNVSTLELGDSALYLCASSLVADYGYTFGSGTRLTVV.

CDR3 protein: CASSLDGPLAGAASYEQYF. Written as DNA, the CDR3 is TGTGCCAGCAGCTTAGATGGCCCGCTAGCGGGGGCTGCTTCCTACGAGCAGTACTTC. This chain connects TRBV11-2 to TRBJ2-7, with TRBD2 matching 10 bases. The J segment lost 1 base and the V segment lost 0 bases, leaving 12 bases of the junction unmatched. Germline V gene data show CDR1 as SGHAT and CDR2 as FQNNGV. This CDR3 has 19 residues.

V is TRBV15 and J is TRBJ1-3, with D perhaps matching TRBD1 (5 bases). Trimming left V 4 bases short and J 3 bases short, with 16 bases between. The CDR3 has 16 amino acids. Germline CDR1 is LNHNV and CDR2 is YYDKDF (reference sequence). CDR3 in amino acids: CATSNTGPRDGNTIYF. For the CDR3, the DNA is TGTGCCACCAGCAATACCGGGCCCAGGGATGGAAACACCATATATTTT.

The genes are TRBV11-2 and TRBJ1-1, with 8 nucleotides matching TRBD1. The V gene end was trimmed by 5 bases and the J gene end by 6 bases; junction bases not matched to a gene: 2. This CDR3 spans 12 amino acids. Germline CDR1 and CDR2: SGHAT and FQNNGV. The CDR3 nucleotides read TGTGCCAGCAGCCGCAGGGGGCCTGAAGCTTTCTTT. Translating gives CASSRRGPEAFF.

The DNA for the CDR3 is TGTGCCAGCAGCTTAGCTAGCGGGGGTACCCCCTCCTACGAGCAGTACTTC. Translated: CASSLASGGTPSYEQYF. The chain is built from TRBV7-2 and TRBJ2-7, with 9 bases that match TRBD2. V was pared by 0 bases and J by 0 bases, with 6 bases of the junction left unmatched. Looked up from germline, CDR1 is SGHTA and CDR2 is FQGNSA. This CDR3 region has 17 residues. Using reference TRBV7-2 and TRBJ2-7 for the parts outside the CDR3, the full variable domain is GAGVSQSPSNKVTEKGKDVELRCDPISGHTALYWYRQSLGQGLEFLIYFQGNSAPDKSGLPSDRFSAERTGGSVSTLTIQRTQQEDSAVYLCASSLASGGTPSYEQYFGPGTRLTVT.

J is TRBJ2-3 and V is TRBV4-1; 7 nucleotides match TRBD2. The V gene's germline CDR1 is MGHRA and CDR2 YSYEKL. The CDR3 has 15 residues. V trimming: 5 bases; J trimming: 5 bases; junction bases outside the gene matches: 10. The CDR3 loop is CASSELATRIDTQYF. The CDR3 DNA sequence: TGCGCCAGCAGCGAACTAGCGACTCGCATAGATACGCAGTATTTT.

The gene calls are TRBV10-3 and TRBJ2-3; TRBD2 aligns across 10 bases. The ends lost 6 bases at V and 0 bases at J; junction bases unmatched: 3. Looked up from germline, CDR1 is ENHRY and CDR2 is SYGVKD. The CDR3 extends over 15 amino acids. CDR3 bases: TGTGCCATCAGCGGGACTAGCGATAGCACAGATACGCAGTATTTT. It codes for CAISGTSDSTDTQYF.

The CDR3: CATTRRRGSSGANVLTF. Here the CDR3 DNA reads TGTGCCACCACGCGTAGACGGGGGAGCTCTGGGGCCAACGTCCTGACTTTC. The chain combines TRBV24-1 with TRBJ2-6; TRBD2 is a possible D gene (6 bases). V was clipped by 8 bases and J by 0 bases, with 16 bases between them. The length of the CDR3 is 17 residues. Per germline, CDR1 KGHDR and CDR2 SFDVKD.

This clone appeared a few times. This sequence joins TRBV3-1 (or the pseudogene TRBV3-2) and TRBJ1-4, with unresolved D. Trimming removed 0 bases from V and 0 bases from J, with 11 bases in between. CDR1 and CDR2 from the germline V gene are LGHDT and YNNKEL (reference sequence). The CDR3 extends over 17 amino acids. The CDR3 here is CASSQDRHAATNEKLFF. Here the CDR3 DNA reads TGTGCCAGCAGCCAAGATCGACACGCTGCAACTAATGAAAAACTGTTTTTT.

The chain combines TRBV30 with TRBJ2-5, with 12 bases matching TRBD2. V gave up 3 bases and J gave up 4 bases; unmatched junction bases: 3. Germline V gene data show CDR1 as GTSNPN and CDR2 as SVGIG (reference sequence). This CDR3 comprises 14 residues. The CDR3 DNA reads TGTGCCTGGAGCCTAGCGGGGGGGGGAGAGACCCAGTACTTC. This translates into CAWSLAGGGETQYF.

V usage is TRBV7-8 and J usage is TRBJ1-5, with no clear D. In germline, CDR1 is SGHVS, CDR2 FQNEAQ. Trimming pared 5 bases from V and 7 bases from J, leaving 9 bases between. The CDR3 sequence is 12 residues long. The CDR3 here is CASSPKGQPQHF. The CDR3 DNA sequence: TGTGCCAGCAGCCCGAAAGGACAGCCCCAGCATTTT.

Concerning this clone itself: The junction differs from germline at one of its ends, possibly a read error. The chain is built from TRBV7-7 and TRBJ2-7; D remains ambiguous. The CDR3 runs 18 residues. Germline assignment: CDR1 SSHAT and CDR2 FNYEAQ (reference sequence). CDR3 bases: TGTGCTAGCAGCTACCCCCGAGACTTGACGAAGAGCTCCTACGAGCAGTACTTC. It yields the protein CASSYPRDLTKSSYEQYF.

The genes are TRBV3-1 (or the pseudogene TRBV3-2) and TRBJ1-5; D is ambiguous. The CDR3 has 14 amino acids. Germline lookup yields CDR1 LGHDT and CDR2 YNNKEL (reference sequence). V lost 4 bases and J lost 9, with 16 bases in between. CDR3 amino acids: CASSPDTFGPPQHF. The CDR3 DNA follows: TGTGCCAGCAGCCCCGACACTTTCGGTCCGCCCCAGCATTTT.

The genes are TRBV28 and TRBJ1-1; D ambiguous. This CDR3 has 17 residues. The V end lost 1 base, the J end lost 7 bases, and 22 bases lay between the germline ends. Looked up from germline, CDR1 is MDHEN and CDR2 is SYDVKM. The DNA of the CDR3 is TGTGCCAGCAGTTTATATTTCGTTGGTTCGGCAAAGGGTGAAGCTTTCTTT. Its protein product is CASSLYFVGSAKGEAFF.